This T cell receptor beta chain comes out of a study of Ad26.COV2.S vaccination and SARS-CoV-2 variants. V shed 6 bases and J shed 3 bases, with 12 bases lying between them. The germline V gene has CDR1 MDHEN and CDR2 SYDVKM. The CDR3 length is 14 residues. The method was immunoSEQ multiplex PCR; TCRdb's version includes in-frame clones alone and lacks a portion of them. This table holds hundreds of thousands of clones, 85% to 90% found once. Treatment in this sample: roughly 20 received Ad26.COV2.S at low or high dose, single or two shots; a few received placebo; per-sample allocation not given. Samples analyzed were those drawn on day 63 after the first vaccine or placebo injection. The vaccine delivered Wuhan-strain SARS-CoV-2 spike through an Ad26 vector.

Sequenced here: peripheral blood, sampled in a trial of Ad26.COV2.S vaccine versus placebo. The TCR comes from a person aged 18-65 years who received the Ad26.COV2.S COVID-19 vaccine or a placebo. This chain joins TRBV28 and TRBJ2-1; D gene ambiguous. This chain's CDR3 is CASSPPTRYNEQFF. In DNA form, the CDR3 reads TGTGCCAGCAGCCCCCCAACTCGCTACAATGAGCAGTTCTTC.